Detailed here is one T cell receptor beta chain. Data came from immunoSEQ multiplex PCR; TCRdb stores just in-frame clones and leaves some out. The sample has tens of thousands of clones; roughly 85% are singletons. The data originate from a study of blood T cell repertoires in COVID-19. Looking at the study overall: COVID-19 samples from acute and convalescent phases originated in the United States, Italy and Spain. Sample material is recorded as cDNA or gDNA derived from T cells, B-cell-depleted T cells, or PBMCs.

V dropped 5 bases and J dropped 0 bases, with 11 bases sitting between them. Germline V CDR1 and CDR2: SGHTA, FQGNSA. The CDR3 extends over 15 amino acids. The TCR sequence derives from a human donor in a cohort sampled during active COVID-19. The donor label of this sample is uncertain. The V gene is TRBV7-2, the J gene TRBJ1-3; the D gene is possibly TRBD1 (6 bases). Sequencing was performed on peripheral blood. The CDR3 here is CASSQDRHSGNTIYF. The CDR3 DNA reads TGTGCCAGCAGCCAGGACAGACACTCTGGAAACACCATATATTTT. Looking up the rest from reference TRBV7-2 and TRBJ1-3 gives the full variable domain: GAGVSQSPSNKVTEKGKDVELRCDPISGHTALYWYRQSLGQGLEFLIYFQGNSAPDKSGLPSDRFSAERTGGSVSTLTIQRTQQEDSAVYLCASSQDRHSGNTIYFGEGSWLTVV.